Below, 15 T cell receptor beta chains from the same sample are listed, as sequenced in a study of shared clonotypes between healthy human individuals. Profiling relied on immunoSEQ multiplex PCR, and the TCRdb table lists in-frame clones only, not all of them. The sample yields millions of clones, 80% to 95% seen once. Source material: naive CD4+ T cells from PBMCs. Subset denoted: CD45RA+ positively selected. The receptors originated from a man between 18 and 29 years old in good health. Some clones in this sample may be carry-over from other donors' samples.

The chain joins TRBV7-9 to TRBJ2-3; 14 bases line up with TRBD2. Per the germline V gene, CDR1 is SEHNR and CDR2 is FQNEAQ (reference sequence). The CDR3 has 18 amino acids. Losses at the gene ends were 0 bases for V and 4 bases for J; bases not matched to a gene: 6. This CDR3 is CASSLAGTSGREADTQYF. The DNA of the CDR3 is TGTGCCAGCAGCTTAGCAGGGACTAGCGGGAGAGAGGCAGATACGCAGTATTTT. Full variable domain (remainder filled in from reference TRBV7-9 and TRBJ2-3): DTGVSQNPRHKITKRGQNVTFRCDPISEHNRLYWYRQTLGQGPEFLTYFQNEAQLEKSRLLSDRFSAERPKGSFSTLEIQRTEQGDSAMYLCASSLAGTSGREADTQYFGPGTRLTVL.

This chain connects TRBV9 to TRBJ1-2; perhaps TRBD1 as D (5 bases). Germline lookup yields CDR1 SGDLS and CDR2 YYNGEE. The ends were cut back, 0 bases at V and 5 bases at J, with 8 bases in the middle. There are 13 residues in the CDR3. The CDR3 reads CASSVGDVYGYTF. CDR3 sequence (DNA): TGTGCCAGCAGCGTAGGGGACGTTTATGGCTACACCTTC.

V and J are TRBV10-3 and TRBJ2-7, with 10 bases identical to TRBD1. This CDR3 is built from 18 residues. In germline, CDR1 is ENHRY, CDR2 SYGVKD. The V gene end was trimmed by 8 bases and the J gene end by 4 bases; junction bases not matched to a gene: 20. In nucleotides, the CDR3 is TGTGCCATCGGCACCGGGACAGGGGCGGGGAAATTGTGGTACGAGCAGTACTTC. It encodes CAIGTGTGAGKLWYEQYF.

This clone occurred once. The chain links TRBV7-6 to TRBJ2-2, with a possible D match to TRBD2 (5 bases). Trimming pared 5 bases from V and 5 bases from J, leaving 12 bases between. Germline V lookup: CDR1 SGHVS, CDR2 FNYEAQ. The CDR3 totals 14 residues. CDR3 region: CASSRGFRTGELFF. In DNA, the CDR3 is TGTGCCAGCAGCCGGGGATTTCGGACCGGGGAGCTGTTTTTT.

This clone was seen a single time. The V gene is TRBV7-9, the J gene TRBJ1-1; D is ambiguous. Per germline, CDR1 SEHNR and CDR2 FQNEAQ (reference sequence). V was clipped by 1 base and J by 11 bases, with 11 bases between them. CDR3 length: 12 amino acids. CDR3 protein: CASSLDGVGAFF. In DNA, the CDR3 is TGTGCCAGCAGCTTAGACGGGGTGGGTGCTTTCTTT.

This clone was seen just once. The same CDR3 can be traced to other DNA sequences in this sample. The chain is built from TRBV7-2 and TRBJ2-1, with D unclear. Germline values: CDR1 SGHTA, CDR2 FQGNSA. V lost 1 base, J lost 10 bases, and 8 bases lay in between. CDR3 length: 12 residues. CDR3 DNA: TGTGCCAGCAGCTTAGGAGTCGGGGAGCAGTTCTTC. This codes for CASSLGVGEQFF.

Remarks on this clone: Other DNA sequences in this specimen translate into the identical CDR3. The chain links TRBV5-1 to TRBJ1-1; 7 positions agree with TRBD1. Germline V gene sequence: CDR1 SGHRS, CDR2 YFSETQ. The CDR3 has 14 amino acids. V was pared by 1 base and J by 4 bases, with 4 bases of the junction left unmatched. CDR3 nucleotides: TGCGCCAGCAGCTTGTTGCAGGGGGGCACTGAAGCTTTCTTT. Amino acid sequence: CASSLLQGGTEAFF.

About this clone itself: This specimen includes other DNA sequences encoding the same CDR3. The rearrangement joins TRBV7-9 to TRBJ2-7, with D tentatively TRBD1 (5 bases). V was shortened by 4 bases and J by 4 bases, with 11 bases between the two germline ends. In germline, CDR1 is SEHNR, CDR2 FQNEAQ (reference sequence). The CDR3 sequence is 13 residues long. The CDR3 DNA follows: TGTGCCAGCAGCTCCGGTGGGGCATACGAGCAGTACTTC. It codes for CASSSGGAYEQYF.

The V call is TRBV7-8, the J call TRBJ2-7, with a possible D match to TRBD2 (7 bases). The CDR3 runs 14 residues. From germline, CDR1 is SGHVS and CDR2 FQNEAQ. V was pared by 8 bases and J by 3 bases, with 17 bases between. The CDR3, as DNA: TGTGCCAGCGGAAAGGGGGTAGCGGGCTACGAGCAGTACTTC. It codes for CASGKGVAGYEQYF.

The J gene is TRBJ1-4, the V gene TRBV28; possible D gene TRBD1, 5 bases. Trimming stripped 8 bases from V and 5 bases from J, with 9 bases between. Per the germline V gene, CDR1 is MDHEN and CDR2 is SYDVKM. The CDR3 runs to 12 residues. In nucleotides, the CDR3 is TGTGCCAGCCGACAGAAAAATGAAAAACTGTTTTTT. Protein sequence: CASRQKNEKLFF.

This chain uses TRBV7-3 with TRBJ1-5, with D hard to call. The CDR3 sequence is 13 residues long. The germline V gene has CDR1 SGHTA and CDR2 FQGTGA. V lost 1 base to trimming and J lost 4 bases, with 5 bases between them. The chain's CDR3 is CASSLNWNQPQHF. CDR3 bases: TGTGCCAGCAGCTTAAACTGGAATCAGCCCCAGCATTTT.

The chain joins TRBV16 to TRBJ2-7; D call uncertain. V lost 4 bases and J 6 bases, leaving 10 bases between the germline ends. CDR1 and CDR2 (germline): KGHSY, FQNENV. There are 12 residues in the CDR3. This CDR3 reads CASSRPVSEQYF. CDR3 sequence (DNA): TGTGCCAGCAGCCGCCCTGTAAGCGAGCAGTACTTC.

This chain connects TRBV6-5 to TRBJ2-5; a weak D match, TRBD1 (6 bases). Trimming removed 6 bases from V and 5 bases from J, with 13 bases in between. Germline values: CDR1 MNHEY, CDR2 SVGAGI. This CDR3 spans 13 amino acids. CDR3 amino acids: CASREQGTETQYF. CDR3 nucleotides: TGTGCCAGCAGGGAACAGGGTACGGAGACCCAGTACTTC.

This clone was seen a single time. The chain uses TRBV2 and TRBJ1-5, with D tentatively TRBD1 (5 bases). Germline V gene data show CDR1 as SNHLY and CDR2 as FYNNEI. The CDR3 spans 14 residues. The V end was cut by 4 bases, the J end by 5 bases, with 12 bases between. DNA of the CDR3: TGTGCCAGCAGTGGCTGGGGCAGGGATCAGCCCCAGCATTTT. Translated, it gives CASSGWGRDQPQHF.

V and J are TRBV9 and TRBJ1-1; TRBD1 agrees at 9 bases. The CDR3 totals 15 residues. Germline values: CDR1 SGDLS, CDR2 YYNGEE. V lost 1 base and J lost 1; bases outside the gene matches: 2. In nucleotides, the CDR3 is TGTGCCAGCAGCGTACAGACAGGGGGGAACACTGAAGCTTTCTTT. Residues: CASSVQTGGNTEAFF.